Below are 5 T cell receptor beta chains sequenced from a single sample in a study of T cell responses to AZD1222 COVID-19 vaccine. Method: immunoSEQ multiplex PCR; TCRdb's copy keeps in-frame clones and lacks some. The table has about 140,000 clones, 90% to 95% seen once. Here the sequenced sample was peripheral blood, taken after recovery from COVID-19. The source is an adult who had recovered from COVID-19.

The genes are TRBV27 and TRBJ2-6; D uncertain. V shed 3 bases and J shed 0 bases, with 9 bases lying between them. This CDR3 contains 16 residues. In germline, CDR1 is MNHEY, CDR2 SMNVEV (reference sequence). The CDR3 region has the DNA TGTGCCAGCAGTTTTCGACACCTCTCTGGGGCCAACGTCCTGACTTTC. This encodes CASSFRHLSGANVLTF. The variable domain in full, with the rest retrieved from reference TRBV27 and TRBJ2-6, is EAQVTQNPRYLITVTGKKLTVTCSQNMNHEYMSWYRQDPGLGLRQIYYSMNVEVTDKGDVPEGYKVSRKEKRNFPLILESPSPNQTSLYFCASSFRHLSGANVLTFGAGSRLTVL.

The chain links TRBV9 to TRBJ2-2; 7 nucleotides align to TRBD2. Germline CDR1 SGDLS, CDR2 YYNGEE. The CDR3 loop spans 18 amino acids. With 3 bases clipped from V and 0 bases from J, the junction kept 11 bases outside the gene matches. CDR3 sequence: CASSASSGVYSNTGELFF. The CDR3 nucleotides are TGTGCCAGCAGCGCTTCTAGCGGAGTCTACTCGAACACCGGGGAGCTGTTTTTT.

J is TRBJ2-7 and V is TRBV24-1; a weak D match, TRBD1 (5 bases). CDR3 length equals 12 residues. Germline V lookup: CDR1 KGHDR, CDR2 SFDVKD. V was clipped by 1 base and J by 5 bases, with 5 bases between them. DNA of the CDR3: TGTGCCACCAGTGATTTAGGGGACGAGCAGTACTTC. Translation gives CATSDLGDEQYF.

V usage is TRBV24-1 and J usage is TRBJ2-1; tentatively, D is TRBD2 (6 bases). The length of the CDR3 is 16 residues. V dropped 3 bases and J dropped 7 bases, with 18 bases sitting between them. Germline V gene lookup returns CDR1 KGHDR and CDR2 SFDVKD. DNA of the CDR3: TGTGCCACCAGTGATCCGGGCCCCCGGGGGAGGAATGAGCAGTTCTTC. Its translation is CATSDPGPRGRNEQFF.

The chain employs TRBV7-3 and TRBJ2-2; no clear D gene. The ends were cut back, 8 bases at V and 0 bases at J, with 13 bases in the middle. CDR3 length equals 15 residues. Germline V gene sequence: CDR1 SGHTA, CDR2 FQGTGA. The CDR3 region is CASGFGSTNTGELFF. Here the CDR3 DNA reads TGTGCCAGCGGTTTTGGCTCAACGAACACCGGGGAGCTGTTTTTT.